This TCR beta chain was found in a study of blood T cell repertoires in COVID-19. Study-level information: Samples came from the United States, Italy and Spain, spanning acute and convalescent COVID-19.

Looked up from germline, CDR1 is MNHNS and CDR2 is SASEGT. The CDR3 contains 16 residues. With 0 bases removed from V and 3 bases from J, the gap between germline ends came to 14 bases. Followed longitudinally, the Seattle patients had been enrolled during active infection. As handled by the study authors: Using reference gene primer amplification, nucleated cell counts were estimated. Assay: immunoSEQ multiplex PCR; the TCRdb copy retains only in-frame clones and omits some. Clone size and the V and J calls come from that table; the DNA yielded D and trimming. This sample carries 250,000 or so clones, 90% of them seen once, and the ten largest clones take 2% to 2.5%.

Sequencing used peripheral blood. The TCR sequence derives from a woman aged 55 to 70 with COVID-19, enrolled during active disease. The V and J genes are TRBV6-1 and TRBJ1-2, with D possibly matching TRBD1 (5 bases). For the CDR3, the DNA is TGTGCCAGCAGTGAAGCGTCGCGGGGGGGAGACTATGGCTACACCTTC. Translating gives CASSEASRGGDYGYTF.